The rows below give T cell receptor beta chains drawn from one sample of a study of shared clonotypes between healthy human individuals. Sequenced by immunoSEQ multiplex PCR; TCRdb stores in-frame clones only, minus some. The sample holds some 2,400,000 clones, roughly 95% seen once. The sample was naive CD4+ T cells sorted from blood. These receptors came from a man aged 18 to 35 in good health. Each CDR3 is given with its conserved first and last residue. D genes are given only for firm matches. Clone size is given for some rows only: seen once, a few or many times, or a class if the clone is expanded.

CDR3nt | CDR3aa | d_gene | j_gene | abundance | v_gene
TGCGCCAGCAGCTTAGAGGGGTGGAGCTCTGGGGCCAACGTCCTGACTTTC | CASSLEGWSSGANVLTF | NA | TRBJ2-6 | NA | TRBV5-1
TGTGCCAGCAGCTCTGGGGGGAGGGTAGAGCAGTACTTC | CASSSGGRVEQYF | TRBD2 | TRBJ2-7 | once | TRBV5-4
TGTGCCTCCACTCCGCAGGGCAGCTATGGCTACACCTTC | CASTPQGSYGYTF | NA | TRBJ1-2 | NA | TRBV2
TGTGCCAGCAGTGAATGGGGGGGACCCTATGGCTACACCTTC | CASSEWGGPYGYTF | NA | TRBJ1-2 | NA | TRBV25-1
TGTGCCAGCAGCGAAAACCTCGGGACAGGGGTGTATGAGCAGTACTTC | CASSENLGTGVYEQYF | TRBD1 | TRBJ2-7 | NA | TRBV6-6
TGTGCCAGCAGCTTAGAAAGTCACAGTAACTATGGCTACACCTTC | CASSLESHSNYGYTF | NA | TRBJ1-2 | NA | TRBV7-2
TGTGCCAGCAGCTTAGGAAGGTGGGCCTACAATGAGCAGTTCTTC | CASSLGRWAYNEQFF | NA | TRBJ2-1 | NA | TRBV11-1
TGTGCCAGCAGTGAAAACGGGAGGGATCAAGAGACCCAGTACTTC | CASSENGRDQETQYF | TRBD2 | TRBJ2-5 | NA | TRBV6-1
TGTGCCAGTAGGCCACGGACAGGATCTCCCTACAATGAGCAGTTCTTC | CASRPRTGSPYNEQFF | TRBD1 | TRBJ2-1 | NA | TRBV19
TGTGCCAGTAGTCGGGCAGGCGACTTGTATGGCTACACCTTC | CASSRAGDLYGYTF | NA | TRBJ1-2 | NA | TRBV19
TGTGCCAGCGATATCGAGCGGTACAATGAGCAGTTCTTC | CASDIERYNEQFF | NA | TRBJ2-1 | NA | TRBV2
TGTGCCAGCAGTTACTTAGGGACGATGGGCGAGCAGTACTTC | CASSYLGTMGEQYF | NA | TRBJ2-7 | NA | TRBV6-6
TGTGCCAGCAGCTACTCAGGGGGCTACTATGGCTACACCTTC | CASSYSGGYYGYTF | TRBD1 | TRBJ1-2 | NA | TRBV7-9
TGTGCCAGCAGCCGAGGGACAGGGAGCGGAGGCTACACCTTC | CASSRGTGSGGYTF | TRBD1 | TRBJ1-2 | few | TRBV5-6
TGCGCCAGCAGTGAGTCTCGGAATAATTCACCCCTCCACTTT | CASSESRNNSPLHF | NA | TRBJ1-6 | NA | TRBV10-1
TGTGCCTGGACCCGGGACAGGGGGCGAAGAGTTGACAATGAGCAGTTCTTC | CAWTRDRGRRVDNEQFF | TRBD1 | TRBJ2-1 | NA | TRBV30
TGTGCCAGCAGCTCGCAGGGATCAGAGACCCAGTACTTC | CASSSQGSETQYF | NA | TRBJ2-5 | NA | TRBV7-2
TGTGCCAGCAGTGAAGGTTACCGGGCCTATGGCTACACCTTC | CASSEGYRAYGYTF | NA | TRBJ1-2 | NA | TRBV6-1
TGTGCCAGCTCACCAACGGCGGGGTCCCACGAGCAGTACTTC | CASSPTAGSHEQYF | NA | TRBJ2-7 | NA | TRBV18
TGTGCTAGTGGTTTCGGACAGGGGCACGATGAGCAGTTCTTC | CASGFGQGHDEQFF | TRBD1 | TRBJ2-1 | NA | TRBV12-5
TGTGCCAGCAGCTTGCAGGGGAACTATGGCTACACCTTC | CASSLQGNYGYTF | NA | TRBJ1-2 | NA | TRBV7-9